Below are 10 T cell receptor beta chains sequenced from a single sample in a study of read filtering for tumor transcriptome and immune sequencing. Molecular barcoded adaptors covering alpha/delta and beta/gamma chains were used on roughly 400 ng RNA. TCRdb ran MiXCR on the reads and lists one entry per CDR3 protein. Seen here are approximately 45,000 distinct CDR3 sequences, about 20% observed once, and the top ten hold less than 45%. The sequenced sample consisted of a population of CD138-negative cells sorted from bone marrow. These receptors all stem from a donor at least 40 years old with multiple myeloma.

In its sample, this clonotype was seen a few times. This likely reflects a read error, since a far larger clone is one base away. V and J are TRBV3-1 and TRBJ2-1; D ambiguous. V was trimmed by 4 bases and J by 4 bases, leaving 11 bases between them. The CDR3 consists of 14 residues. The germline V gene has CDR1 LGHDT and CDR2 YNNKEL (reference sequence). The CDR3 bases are TGTGCCAGCAGCCTTTTGACCCAGTACAATGAGCAGTTCTTC. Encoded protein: CASSLLTQYNEQFF.

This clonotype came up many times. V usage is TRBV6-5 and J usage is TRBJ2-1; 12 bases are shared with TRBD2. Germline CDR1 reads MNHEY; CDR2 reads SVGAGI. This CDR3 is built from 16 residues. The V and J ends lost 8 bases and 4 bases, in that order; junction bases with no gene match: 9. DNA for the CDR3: TGTGCCAGCGGAAAACTAGCGGGAGGAACATACAATGAGCAGTTCTTC. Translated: CASGKLAGGTYNEQFF.

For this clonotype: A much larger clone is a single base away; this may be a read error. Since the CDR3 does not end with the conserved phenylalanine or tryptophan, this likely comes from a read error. The CDR3 DNA is TGCAGCGTAGAACAGCTCTCGGGCGAAAAACTGTTTCTT. Protein product: CSVEQLSGEKLFL. This chain uses TRBV29-1 with TRBJ1-4, with D hard to call. V dropped 6 bases and J dropped 8 bases, with 16 bases sitting between them. CDR1 is SQVTM, CDR2 ANQGSEA, per germline. The CDR3 runs 13 residues.

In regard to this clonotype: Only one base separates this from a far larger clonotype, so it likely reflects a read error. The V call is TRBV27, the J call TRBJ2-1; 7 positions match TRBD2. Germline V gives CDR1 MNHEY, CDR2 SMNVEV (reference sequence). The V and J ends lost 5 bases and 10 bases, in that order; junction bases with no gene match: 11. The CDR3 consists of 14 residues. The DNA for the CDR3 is TGTGCCAGCAGTCCTCCACTAGCGTCCTACGAGCAGTTCTTC. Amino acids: CASSPPLASYEQFF.

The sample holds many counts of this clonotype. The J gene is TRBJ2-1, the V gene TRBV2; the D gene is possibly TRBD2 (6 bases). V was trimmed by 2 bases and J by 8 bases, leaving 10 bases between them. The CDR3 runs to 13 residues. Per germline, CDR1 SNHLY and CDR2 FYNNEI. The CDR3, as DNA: TGTGCCAGCAGTGAAAGGGAGGTCGATGAGCAGTTCTTC. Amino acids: CASSEREVDEQFF. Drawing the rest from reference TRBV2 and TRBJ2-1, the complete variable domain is EPEVTQTPSHQVTQMGQEVILRCVPISNHLYFYWYRQILGQKVEFLVSFYNNEISEKSEIFDDQFSVERPDGSNFTLKIRSTKLEDSAMYFCASSEREVDEQFFGPGTRLTVL.

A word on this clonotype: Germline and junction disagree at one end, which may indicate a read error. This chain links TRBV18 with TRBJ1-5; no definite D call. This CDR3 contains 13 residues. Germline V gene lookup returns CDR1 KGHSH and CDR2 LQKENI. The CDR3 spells CASSPASNHPQHF. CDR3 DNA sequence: TGTGCCAGCTCACCAGCTAGCAATCATCCCCAGCATTTT.

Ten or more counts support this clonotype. CDR3 sequence: CASRGRGYGETQYF. The CDR3 DNA sequence: TGTGCCAGCAGGGGTCGGGGGTACGGAGAGACCCAGTACTTC. The V gene is TRBV5-6, the J gene TRBJ2-5; D possibly corresponds to TRBD2 (6 bases). The CDR3 is 14 amino acids. Trimming took 5 bases from V and 4 from J, leaving 15 bases between them. Germline-derived CDR1 and CDR2 are SGHDT and YYEEEE.

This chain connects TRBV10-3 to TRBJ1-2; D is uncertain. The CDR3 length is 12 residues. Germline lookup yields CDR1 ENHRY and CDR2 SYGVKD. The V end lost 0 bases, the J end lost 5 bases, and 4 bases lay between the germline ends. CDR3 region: CAISESGYGYTF. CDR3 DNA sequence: TGTGCCATCAGTGAGTCGGGGTATGGCTACACCTTC.

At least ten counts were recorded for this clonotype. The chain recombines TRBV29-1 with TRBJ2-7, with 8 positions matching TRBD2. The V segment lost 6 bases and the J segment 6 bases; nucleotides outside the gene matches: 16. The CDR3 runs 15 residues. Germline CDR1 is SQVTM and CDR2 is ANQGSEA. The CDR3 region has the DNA TGCAGCGTAGATCATCCGGCGGGAGGAGGAAGCGAGCAGTACTTC. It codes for CSVDHPAGGGSEQYF.

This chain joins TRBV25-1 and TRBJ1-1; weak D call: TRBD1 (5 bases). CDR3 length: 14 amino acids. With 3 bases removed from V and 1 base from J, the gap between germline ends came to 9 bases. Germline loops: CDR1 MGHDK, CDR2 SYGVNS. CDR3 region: CASSDPGQNTEAFF. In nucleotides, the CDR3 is TGTGCCAGCAGTGACCCGGGGCAGAACACTGAAGCTTTCTTT. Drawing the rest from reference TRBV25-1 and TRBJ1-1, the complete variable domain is EADIYQTPRYLVIGTGKKITLECSQTMGHDKMYWYQQDPGMELHLIHYSYGVNSTEKGDLSSESTVSRIRTEHFPLTLESARPSHTSQYLCASSDPGQNTEAFFGQGTRLTVV.